These 3 T cell receptor beta chains were sequenced from one sample in a study of cytotoxic CD8 clonotypes in ibrutinib-treated CLL. The repertoire was sequenced with immunoSEQ multiplex PCR; TCRdb's copy has only in-frame clones and lacks some. This table has 160,000 or so clones, approximately 77% appearing once. The input for sequencing was PBMCs, taken after 12 months of ibrutinib treatment. The receptors here all came from a human donor with chronic lymphocytic leukemia.

V and J are TRBV7-8 and TRBJ2-1; D might be TRBD1 or TRBD2, each matching 6 bases. CDR3 length: 16 residues. V was clipped by 1 base and J by 4 bases, with 14 bases between them. Germline lookup yields CDR1 SGHVS and CDR2 FQNEAQ. CDR3: CASSLGVRGLYNEQFF. As DNA, the CDR3 is TGTGCCAGCAGCTTAGGCGTCCGGGGGCTTTACAATGAGCAGTTCTTC.

The rearrangement uses TRBV11-2 and TRBJ1-4; TRBD1 aligns across 9 bases. Looked up from germline, CDR1 is SGHAT and CDR2 is FQNNGV. The CDR3 extends over 16 amino acids. Unmatched junction bases numbered 8, after V lost 3 bases and J lost 6 bases. CDR3 residues: CASSFPSRQGDEKLFF. The CDR3 DNA reads TGTGCCAGCAGCTTCCCCTCCCGACAGGGGGATGAAAAACTGTTTTTT.

CDR3 DNA sequence: TGTGCCAGCTCACCACGGCCTAGCGGGAGTTGGAATGAGCAGTTCTTC. Residues: CASSPRPSGSWNEQFF. The rearrangement links TRBV18 to TRBJ2-1; 10 bases match TRBD2. This CDR3 is built from 16 residues. From germline, CDR1 is KGHSH and CDR2 LQKENI. With V trimmed by 1 base and J by 7 bases, 7 bases remained unmatched.